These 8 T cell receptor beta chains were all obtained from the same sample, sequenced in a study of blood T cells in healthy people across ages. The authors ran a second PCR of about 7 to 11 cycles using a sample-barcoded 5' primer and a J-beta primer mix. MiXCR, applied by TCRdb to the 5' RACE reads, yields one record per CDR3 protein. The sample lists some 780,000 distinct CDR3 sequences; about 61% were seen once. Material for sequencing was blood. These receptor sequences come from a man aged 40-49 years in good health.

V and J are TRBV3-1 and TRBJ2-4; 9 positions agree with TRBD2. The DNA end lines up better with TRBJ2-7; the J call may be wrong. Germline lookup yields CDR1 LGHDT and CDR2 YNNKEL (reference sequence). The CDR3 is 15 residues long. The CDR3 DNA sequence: TGTGCCAGCAGCCAAGATAGCGGGAGAATGCCCGAGCAGTACTTC. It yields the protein CASSQDSGRMPEQYF.

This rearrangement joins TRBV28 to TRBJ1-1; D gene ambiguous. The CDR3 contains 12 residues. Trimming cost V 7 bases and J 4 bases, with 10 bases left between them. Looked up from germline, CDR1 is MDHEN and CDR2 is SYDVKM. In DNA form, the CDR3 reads TGTGCCAGCATTAGTTCCACCACTGAAGCTTTCTTT. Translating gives CASISSTTEAFF. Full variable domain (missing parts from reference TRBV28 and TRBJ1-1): DVKVTQSSRYLVKRTGEKVFLECVQDMDHENMFWYRQDPGLGLRLIYFSYDVKMKEKGDIPEGYSVSREKKERFSLILESASTNQTSMYLCASISSTTEAFFGQGTRLTVV.

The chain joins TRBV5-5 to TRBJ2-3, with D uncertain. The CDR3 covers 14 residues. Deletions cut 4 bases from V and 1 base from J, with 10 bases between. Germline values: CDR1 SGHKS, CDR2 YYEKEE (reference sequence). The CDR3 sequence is CASSVSVGTDTQYF. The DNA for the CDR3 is TGTGCCAGCAGCGTGTCGGTGGGCACAGATACGCAGTATTTT.

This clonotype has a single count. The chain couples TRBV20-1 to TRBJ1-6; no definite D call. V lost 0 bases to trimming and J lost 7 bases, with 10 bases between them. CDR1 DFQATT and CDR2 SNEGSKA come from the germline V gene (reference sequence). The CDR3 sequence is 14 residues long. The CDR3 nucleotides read TGCAGTGCTAGAGATCCTAGGGTGAATTCACCCCTCCACTTT. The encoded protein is CSARDPRVNSPLHF.

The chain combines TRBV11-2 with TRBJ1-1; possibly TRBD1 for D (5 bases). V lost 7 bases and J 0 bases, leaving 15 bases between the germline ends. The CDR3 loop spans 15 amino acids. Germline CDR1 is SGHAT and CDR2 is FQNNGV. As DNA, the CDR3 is TGTGCCAGCACCAGTGGGGCCCTCATGAACACTGAAGCTTTCTTT. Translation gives CASTSGALMNTEAFF.

CDR3 in DNA: TGTGCCAGCAGCTTAGGGACTAGTGGATTTAACTACAATGAGCAGTTCTTC. It is translated as CASSLGTSGFNYNEQFF. This rearrangement joins TRBV7-2 to TRBJ2-1, with 7 bases identical to TRBD2. In germline, CDR1 is SGHTA, CDR2 FQGNSA. The CDR3 has 17 residues. J gave up 3 bases and V 1 base, and 9 bases lay outside the gene matches.

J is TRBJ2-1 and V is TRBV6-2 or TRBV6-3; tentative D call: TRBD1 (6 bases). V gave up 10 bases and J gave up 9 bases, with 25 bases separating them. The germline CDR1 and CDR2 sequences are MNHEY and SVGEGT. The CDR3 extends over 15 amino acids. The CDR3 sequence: CATFRSTGERVEQFF. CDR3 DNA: TGTGCCACCTTTAGATCGACAGGCGAAAGGGTTGAGCAGTTCTTC.

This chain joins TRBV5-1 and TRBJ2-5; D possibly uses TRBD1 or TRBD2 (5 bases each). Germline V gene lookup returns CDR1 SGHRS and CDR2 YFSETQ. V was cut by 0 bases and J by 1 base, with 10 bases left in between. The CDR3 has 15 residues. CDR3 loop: CASSLVPRGQETQYF. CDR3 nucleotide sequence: TGCGCCAGCAGCTTGGTACCGAGGGGCCAAGAGACCCAGTACTTC.